These 3 T cell receptor beta chains were sequenced from one sample in a study of CD8+ T cells in alopecia areata. Reverse transcription of extracted RNA yielded cDNA, which provided the sequencing template. Repertoires were generated with immunoSEQ multiplex PCR, while TCRdb's copy carries only in-frame clones and drops some. The sample has 90,000 to 130,000 clones, none seen only once. Sequencing was done on a sample of lesional skin. These TCRs come from a C3H/HeJ mouse with alopecia areata. For this strain, the MHC haplotype corresponds to H2-k.

About this clone: The genes and germline here are from mouse. The read stops 4 residues short of the end of the CDR3; the missing end is completed from the germline J gene. The rearrangement links TRBV13-3 to TRBJ1-1; D gene uncertain. With 0 bases removed from V and 3 bases from J, the gap between germline ends came to 9 bases. CDR1 is NNHDY, CDR2 SYVADS, per germline. This CDR3 region has 14 residues. The CDR3 region is CASSDADTYTEVFF. The covered CDR3 bases are TGTGCCAGCAGTGATGCAGACACCTACACA.

For this clone: Mouse gene names apply. The missing CDR3 end, 4 residues past where the read stops, is filled in from the germline J gene. The chain is built from TRBV1 and TRBJ2-3, with 11 bases fitting TRBD2. Germline CDR1 NSQYPW, CDR2 LRSPGD (reference sequence). The J segment lost 0 bases and the V segment lost 5 bases, leaving 7 bases of the junction unmatched. This CDR3 is built from 17 residues. CDR3 bases read: TGCACCTGCAGTTCTCTCCGGGACTGGGGGAGTGCAGAA. Protein sequence: CTCSSLRDWGSAE. The whole CDR3 protein is CTCSSLRDWGSAETLYF.

This clone was seen only a few times. The germline and genes are mouse ones. The CDR3 extends 4 residues past the end of the read, so its final part is completed from the germline J gene. The chain couples TRBV1 to TRBJ2-7, with D tentatively TRBD2 (6 bases). CDR1 is NSQYPW and CDR2 is LRSPGD in the germline V gene (reference sequence). The CDR3 runs to 15 residues. Trimming left V 0 bases short and J 0 bases short, with 9 bases between. CDR3 protein: CTCSADGGASYEQYF. The CDR3 bases that were read are TGCACCTGCAGTGCAGATGGGGGTGCCTCCTAT. The variable domain in full, completed from reference TRBV1 and TRBJ2-7, reads VTLLEQNPRWRLVPRGQAVNLRCILKNSQYPWMSWYQQDLQKQLQWLFTLRSPGDKEVKSLPGADYLATRVTDTELRLQVANMSQGRTLYCTCSADGGASYEQYFGPGTRLTVL.